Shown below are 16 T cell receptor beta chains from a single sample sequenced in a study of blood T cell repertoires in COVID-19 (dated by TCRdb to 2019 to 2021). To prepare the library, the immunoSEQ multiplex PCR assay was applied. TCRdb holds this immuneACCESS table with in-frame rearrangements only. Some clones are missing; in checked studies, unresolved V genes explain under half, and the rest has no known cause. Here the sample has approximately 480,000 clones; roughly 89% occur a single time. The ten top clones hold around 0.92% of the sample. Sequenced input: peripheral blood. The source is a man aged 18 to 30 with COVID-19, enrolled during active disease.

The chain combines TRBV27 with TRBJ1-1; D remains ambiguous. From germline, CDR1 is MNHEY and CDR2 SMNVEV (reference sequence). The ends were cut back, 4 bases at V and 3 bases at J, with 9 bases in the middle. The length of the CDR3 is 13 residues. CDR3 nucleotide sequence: TGTGCCAGCAGTTCGGGGTGGTACACTGAAGCTTTCTTT. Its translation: CASSSGWYTEAFF.

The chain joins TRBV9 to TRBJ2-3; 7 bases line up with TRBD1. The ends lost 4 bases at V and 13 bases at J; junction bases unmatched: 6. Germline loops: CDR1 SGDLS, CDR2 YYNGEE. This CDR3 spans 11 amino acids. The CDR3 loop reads CASSLGGAKYF. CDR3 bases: TGTGCCAGCAGCCTAGGGGGCGCGAAGTATTTT.

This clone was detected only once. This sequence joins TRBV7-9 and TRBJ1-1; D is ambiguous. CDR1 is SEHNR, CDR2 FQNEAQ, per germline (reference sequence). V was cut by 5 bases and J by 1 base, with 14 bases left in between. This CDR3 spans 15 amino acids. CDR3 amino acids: CASSPGVGGNTEAFF. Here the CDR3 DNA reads TGTGCCAGCAGCCCCGGAGTCGGAGGGAACACTGAAGCTTTCTTT.

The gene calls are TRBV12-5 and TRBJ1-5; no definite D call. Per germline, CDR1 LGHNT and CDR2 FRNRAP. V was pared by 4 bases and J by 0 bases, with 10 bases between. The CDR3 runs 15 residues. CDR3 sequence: CASGSGLNSNQPQHF. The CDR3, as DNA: TGTGCTAGTGGTTCCGGGTTGAATAGCAATCAGCCCCAGCATTTT.

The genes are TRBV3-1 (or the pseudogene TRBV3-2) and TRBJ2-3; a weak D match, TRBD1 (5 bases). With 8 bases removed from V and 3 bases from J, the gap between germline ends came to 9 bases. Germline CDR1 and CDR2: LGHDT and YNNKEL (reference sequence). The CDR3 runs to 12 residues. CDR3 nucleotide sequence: TGTGCCAGCGCAGGGTTGACAGATACGCAGTATTTT. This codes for CASAGLTDTQYF.

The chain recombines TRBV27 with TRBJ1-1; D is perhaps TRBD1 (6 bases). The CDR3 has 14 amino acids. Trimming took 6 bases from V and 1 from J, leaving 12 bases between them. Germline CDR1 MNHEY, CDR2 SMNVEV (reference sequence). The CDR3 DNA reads TGTGCCAGCAGCCGGACAGCGACGAACACTGAAGCTTTCTTT. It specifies CASSRTATNTEAFF.

CDR3 protein: CASSFQQGASTGELFF. CDR3 DNA sequence: TGCGCCAGCAGCTTTCAACAGGGGGCAAGCACCGGGGAGCTGTTTTTT. The V and J genes are TRBV5-1 and TRBJ2-2; 9 bases match TRBD1. From germline, CDR1 is SGHRS and CDR2 YFSETQ. There are 16 residues in the CDR3. The V segment lost 2 bases and the J segment 4 bases; nucleotides outside the gene matches: 6.

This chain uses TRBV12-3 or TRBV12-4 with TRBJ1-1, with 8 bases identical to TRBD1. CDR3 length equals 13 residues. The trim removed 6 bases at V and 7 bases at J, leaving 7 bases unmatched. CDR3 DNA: TGTGCCAGCAGCCCAGGACAGGGTGATGAAGCTTTCTTT. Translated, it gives CASSPGQGDEAFF.

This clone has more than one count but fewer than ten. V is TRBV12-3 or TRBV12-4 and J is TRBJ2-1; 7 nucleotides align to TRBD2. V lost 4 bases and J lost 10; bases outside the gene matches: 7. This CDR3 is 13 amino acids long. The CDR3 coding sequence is TGTGCCAGCAGTTCCACTAGCGTCAGAGAGCAGTTCTTC. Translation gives CASSSTSVREQFF.

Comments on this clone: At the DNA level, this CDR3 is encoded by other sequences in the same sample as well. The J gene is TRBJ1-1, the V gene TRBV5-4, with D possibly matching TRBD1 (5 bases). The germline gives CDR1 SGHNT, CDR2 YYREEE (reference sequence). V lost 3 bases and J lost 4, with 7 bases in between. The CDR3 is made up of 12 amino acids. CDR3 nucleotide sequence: TGTGCCAGCAGCTGGGGGGGCACTGAAGCTTTCTTT. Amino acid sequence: CASSWGGTEAFF.

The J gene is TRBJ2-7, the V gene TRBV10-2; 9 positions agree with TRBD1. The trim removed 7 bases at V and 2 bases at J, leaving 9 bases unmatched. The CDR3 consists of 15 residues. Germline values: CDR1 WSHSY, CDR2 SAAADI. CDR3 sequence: CASNSRGQGAYEQYF. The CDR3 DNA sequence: TGCGCCAGCAATTCCCGGGGACAGGGAGCCTACGAGCAGTACTTC.

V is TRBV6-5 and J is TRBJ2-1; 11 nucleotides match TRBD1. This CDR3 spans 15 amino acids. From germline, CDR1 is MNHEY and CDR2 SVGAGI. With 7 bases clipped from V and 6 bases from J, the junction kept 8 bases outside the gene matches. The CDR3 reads CASMEGQGGSNEQFF. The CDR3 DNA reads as TGTGCCAGCATGGAGGGACAGGGGGGTTCCAATGAGCAGTTCTTC.

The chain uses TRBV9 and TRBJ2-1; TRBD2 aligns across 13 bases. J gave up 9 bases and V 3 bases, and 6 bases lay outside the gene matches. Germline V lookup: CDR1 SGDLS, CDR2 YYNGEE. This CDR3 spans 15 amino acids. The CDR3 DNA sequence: TGTGCCAGCAGCGGGGGGACTAGCGGGACCACTGAGCAGTTCTTC. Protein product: CASSGGTSGTTEQFF.

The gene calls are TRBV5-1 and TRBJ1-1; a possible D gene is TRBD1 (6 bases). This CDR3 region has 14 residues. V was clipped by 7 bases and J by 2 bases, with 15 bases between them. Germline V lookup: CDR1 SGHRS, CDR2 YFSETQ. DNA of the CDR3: TGCGCCAGCTCGGCGGGGGGCATAAACACTGAAGCTTTCTTT. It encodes CASSAGGINTEAFF. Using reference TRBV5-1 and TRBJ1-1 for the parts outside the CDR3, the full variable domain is KAGVTQTPRYLIKTRGQQVTLSCSPISGHRSVSWYQQTPGQGLQFLFEYFSETQRNKGNFPGRFSGRQFSNSRSEMNVSTLELGDSALYLCASSAGGINTEAFFGQGTRLTVV.

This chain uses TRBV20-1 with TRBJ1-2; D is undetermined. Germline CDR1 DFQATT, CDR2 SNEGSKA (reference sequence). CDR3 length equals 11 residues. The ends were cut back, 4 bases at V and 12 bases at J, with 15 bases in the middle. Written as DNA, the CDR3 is TGCAGTGCTAAACTACGCCTAGTCCACACCTTC. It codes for CSAKLRLVHTF.

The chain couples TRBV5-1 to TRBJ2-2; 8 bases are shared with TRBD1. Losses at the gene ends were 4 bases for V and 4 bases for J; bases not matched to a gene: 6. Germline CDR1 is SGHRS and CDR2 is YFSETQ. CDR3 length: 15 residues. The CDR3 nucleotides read TGCGCCAGCAGCGAAGGACAGGGAGGCACCGGGGAGCTGTTTTTT. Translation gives CASSEGQGGTGELFF.